These 15 T cell receptor beta chains originate from one sample sequenced in a study of vaccination and CD4 T cells after COVID-19. Treatment denoted: approximately nine-day PBMC culture with coronavirus spike peptide pools or control peptides (ViraFEST assay). It was before the COVID-19 pandemic (2011-2018) that the unexposed donor's CD4+ T cells were collected. These receptors have no known antigen. Once obtained from cultured CD4+ T cells, the DNA was sequenced using the Oncomine TCR Beta short-read assay. After culture, CD4+ T cells served as the source for genomic DNA extraction. TCRdb reprocessed the PCR reads with MiXCR, giving one entry per CDR3 protein. The sample records roughly 9,000 distinct CDR3 sequences, around 33% being singletons. The source material was CD4+ T cells from blood, cultured in vitro. The source is a human donor in good health.

There are a few counts of this clonotype. The chain couples TRBV30 to TRBJ1-1; possibly TRBD1 for D (5 bases). Germline CDR1 reads GTSNPN; CDR2 reads SVGIG (reference sequence). This CDR3 is 13 amino acids long. V was clipped by 0 bases and J by 9 bases, with 14 bases between them. The chain's CDR3 is CAWSVNRRDQAFF. The CDR3 DNA reads as TGTGCCTGGAGTGTCAACAGGAGGGACCAAGCTTTCTTT.

The CDR3, as DNA: TGTGCCAGCAGAGAGAACACTGAAGCTTTCTTT. Protein sequence: CASRENTEAFF. The rearrangement joins TRBV28 to TRBJ1-1; D uncertain. The CDR3 spans 11 residues. Trimming removed 6 bases at V and 1 base at J, with 3 bases between. Per the germline V gene, CDR1 is MDHEN and CDR2 is SYDVKM.

This clonotype was counted a few times. The V and J genes are TRBV11-2 and TRBJ2-5; unclear D gene. The CDR3 loop spans 11 amino acids. CDR1 and CDR2 from the germline V gene are SGHAT and FQNNGV. Trimming removed 5 bases at V and 4 bases at J, with 5 bases between. Here the CDR3 DNA reads TGTGCCAGCAGCGTAACAGAGACCCAGTACTTC. Protein product: CASSVTETQYF. The whole variable domain, remainder taken from reference TRBV11-2 and TRBJ2-5, is EAGVAQSPRYKIIEKRQSVAFWCNPISGHATLYWYQQILGQGPKLLIQFQNNGVVDDSQLPKDRFSAERLKGVDSTLKIQPAKLEDSAVYLCASSVTETQYFGPGTRLLVL.

The chain is built from TRBV19 and TRBJ2-2; D gene ambiguous. The CDR3 extends over 15 amino acids. CDR1 and CDR2 (germline): LNHDA, SQIVND (reference sequence). V lost 3 bases to trimming and J lost 2 bases, with 10 bases between them. CDR3 in DNA: TGTGCCAGTAGTATTATGGCAGCCAACACCGGGGAGCTGTTTTTT. Translated, it gives CASSIMAANTGELFF.

This clonotype was seen more than once but under ten times. The chain links TRBV6-1 to TRBJ2-7; the match to TRBD2 covers 10 bases. The CDR3 contains 17 residues. Germline V lookup: CDR1 MNHNS, CDR2 SASEGT. V lost 5 bases to trimming and J lost 2 bases; unmatched junction nucleotides: 12. DNA for the CDR3: TGTGCCAGCAGTCCCAGGACTAGCGGAGCGTTCCCCTACGAGCAGTACTTC. It translates to CASSPRTSGAFPYEQYF.

This clonotype occurred once. This sequence joins TRBV6-4 and TRBJ2-3; D uncertain. V dropped 4 bases and J dropped 9 bases, with 14 bases sitting between them. CDR1 is MRHNA and CDR2 is SNTAGT in the germline V gene. This CDR3 comprises 13 residues. The CDR3 sequence is CASSGGPDSTQYF. CDR3 sequence (DNA): TGTGCCAGCAGTGGAGGACCAGATAGCACGCAGTATTTT.

This chain joins TRBV12-3 or TRBV12-4 and TRBJ2-1; possibly TRBD2 for D (5 bases). The CDR3 length is 13 residues. V was shortened by 6 bases and J by 5 bases, with 11 bases between the two germline ends. In DNA form, the CDR3 reads TGTGCCAGCAGGCCTCGGGGAGACAATGAGCAGTTCTTC. Translating gives CASRPRGDNEQFF.

This chain links TRBV12-3 or TRBV12-4 with TRBJ2-5; 10 nucleotides match TRBD1. With V trimmed by 4 bases and J by 4 bases, 0 bases remained unmatched. CDR3 size: 13 residues. CDR3 coding DNA: TGTGCCAGCAGTTGGGACAGGGGAGAGACCCAGTACTTC. It codes for CASSWDRGETQYF.

This clonotype was seen more than once but under ten times. The chain recombines TRBV27 with TRBJ2-3; D is possibly TRBD2 (6 bases). Trimming took off 2 bases at V and 1 base at J, with 16 bases between the two ends. The germline CDR1 and CDR2 sequences are MNHEY and SMNVEV (reference sequence). The CDR3 spans 17 residues. The CDR3 DNA is TGTGCCAGCAGTTTAAAGGTCCAGCGGGCACGCACAGATACGCAGTATTTT. It specifies CASSLKVQRARTDTQYF.

The rearrangement joins TRBV18 to TRBJ1-3; unclear D gene. Germline V lookup: CDR1 KGHSH, CDR2 LQKENI. The CDR3 is 14 amino acids. V was clipped by 4 bases and J by 0 bases, with 7 bases between them. The CDR3 loop reads CASSLPSSGNTIYF. The CDR3 DNA is TGTGCCAGCTCACTGCCGAGCTCTGGAAACACCATATATTTT.

The table lists this clonotype with a count of one. The rearrangement uses TRBV15 and TRBJ1-4, with D maybe TRBD1 (6 bases). Trimming removed 2 bases from V and 0 bases from J, with 10 bases in between. Germline CDR1 is LNHNV and CDR2 is YYDKDF (reference sequence). This CDR3 has 16 amino acids. The CDR3 nucleotides read TGTGCCACCAGCAGAACAGGGATTGCAACTAATGAAAAACTGTTTTTT. Encoded protein: CATSRTGIATNEKLFF. Supplemented by reference TRBV15 and TRBJ1-4, the full variable domain reads DAMVIQNPRYQVTQFGKPVTLSCSQTLNHNVMYWYQQKSSQAPKLLFHYYDKDFNNEADTPDNFQSRRPNTSFCFLDIRSPGLGDTAMYLCATSRTGIATNEKLFFGSGTQLSVL.

This clonotype has a handful of counts. The genes are TRBV7-9 and TRBJ2-7, with TRBD1 identical over 9 bases. The trim removed 2 bases at V and 7 bases at J, leaving 6 bases unmatched. This CDR3 has 14 residues. CDR1 and CDR2 (germline): SEHNR, FQNEAQ (reference sequence). The chain's CDR3 is CASSLQQGAREQYF. CDR3 nucleotides: TGTGCCAGCAGCTTACAACAGGGGGCGAGAGAGCAGTACTTC.

CDR3: CASSRVAGAGYEQFF. The CDR3 coding sequence is TGTGCCAGTAGTCGCGTAGCGGGAGCTGGGTATGAGCAGTTCTTC. This sequence joins TRBV19 and TRBJ2-1, with TRBD2 matching 9 bases. The germline V gene encodes CDR1 LNHDA and CDR2 SQIVND (reference sequence). The CDR3 runs 15 residues. The ends lost 5 bases at V and 8 bases at J; junction bases unmatched: 10.

The chain carries TRBV7-9 and TRBJ1-3, with TRBD1 identical over 7 bases. V was clipped by 1 base and J by 3 bases; unmatched bases: 6. The germline V gene has CDR1 SEHNR and CDR2 FQNEAQ (reference sequence). CDR3 length: 16 amino acids. The CDR3 protein is CASSLGSHRGGNTIYF. CDR3 coding DNA: TGTGCCAGCAGCTTAGGGTCCCACAGGGGTGGAAACACCATATATTTT.

This clonotype was observed a handful of times. This chain connects TRBV24-1 to TRBJ2-3, with 9 bases that match TRBD1. This CDR3 spans 16 amino acids. CDR1 and CDR2 (germline): KGHDR, SFDVKD. Losses at the gene ends were 6 bases for V and 10 bases for J; bases not matched to a gene: 16. Written as DNA, the CDR3 is TGTGCCACCAGTCCCGGGACAGGGACACTTTATTTGCCGCAGTATTTT. It is translated as CATSPGTGTLYLPQYF.